Here is one TCR beta chain with its context. Its antigen is undetermined. Baseline was the first blood sampling point, followed by cycle 4 day 1 and cycle 7 day 1. This entry belongs to a study of OX40 agonist ivuxolimab in advanced cancers. Study-level points and caveats: Nonresponders, in some cases, also had low normalized T-cell clonal expansion.

The V and J ends lost 8 bases and 13 bases, in that order; junction bases with no gene match: 14. The CDR3 length is 12 residues. Germline CDR1 SQVTM, CDR2 ANQGSEA. Sequencing was performed with immunoSEQ multiplex PCR; in TCRdb, only in-frame clones are kept and a portion is missing. This table has 50,000 to 80,000 clones, about 86% appearing once. This rearrangement joins TRBV29-1 to TRBJ2-1; 7 nucleotides line up with TRBD1. The origin of this receptor is an adult with an advanced solid tumor such as melanoma, head and neck, liver or kidney cancer. Sequenced material: CD4+ or CD8+ T cells sorted from blood, taken in a trial of the OX40 agonist ivuxolimab. The CDR3 reads CSPRTGLGSQFF. Written as DNA, the CDR3 is TGCAGCCCGCGGACAGGCCTAGGGAGCCAGTTCTTC.